The text below deals with one TCR beta chain. Its antigen is unidentified. Sequenced by immunoSEQ multiplex PCR; TCRdb stores in-frame clones only, minus some. The sample holds roughly 16,000 clones, 80% to 90% seen once. This entry belongs to a study of T cell clonotyping in hematopoietic cell transplantation. Whole-study results and caveats: Pathologically expanded recipient clonotypes increased progressively from day 30 to day 180 as diversity fell.

V lost 3 bases and J 4 bases, leaving 6 bases between the germline ends. CDR1 is KGHSH, CDR2 LQKENI, per germline. The CDR3 is made up of 12 amino acids. Material for sequencing was peripheral blood mononuclear cells. The chain uses TRBV18 and TRBJ1-1, with D unclear. The receptor's source is a middle-aged woman in good health. Some clones in this sample may be carry-over from other donors' samples. DNA for the CDR3: TGTGCCAGCTCACCGACGGGCACTGAAGCTTTCTTT. Encoded protein: CASSPTGTEAFF.